The 22 T cell receptor beta chains below all came from one sample that was sequenced in a study of T cell responses to AZD1222 COVID-19 vaccine. This table comes from immunoSEQ multiplex PCR, and its TCRdb copy is limited to in-frame clones, with some not included. The data hold roughly 60,000 clones, with 65% to 80% observed a single time. The material sequenced was peripheral blood, taken 28 days after the second AZD1222 dose. Receptors were obtained from an adult who received the AZD1222 COVID-19 vaccine.

The CDR3 reads CASRQGGHQPQHF. CDR3 in DNA: TGTGCCAGCAGACAGGGGGGGCATCAGCCCCAGCATTTT. The chain links TRBV2 to TRBJ1-5, with 8 bases lining up with TRBD1. CDR3 length: 13 residues. The V gene end was trimmed by 6 bases and the J gene end by 5 bases; junction bases not matched to a gene: 3. Germline loops: CDR1 SNHLY, CDR2 FYNNEI.

The chain links TRBV7-2 to TRBJ2-7; a possible D gene is TRBD1 (6 bases). Trimming pared 1 base from V and 5 bases from J, leaving 12 bases between. The germline CDR1 and CDR2 sequences are SGHTA and FQGNSA. There are 14 residues in the CDR3. This CDR3 is CASSLVRGPHEQYF. The DNA for the CDR3 is TGTGCCAGCAGCTTAGTCAGGGGCCCCCACGAGCAGTACTTC.

The rearrangement links TRBV6-1 to TRBJ2-6, with D hard to call. Deletions cut 3 bases from V and 2 bases from J, with 8 bases between. CDR1 MNHNS and CDR2 SASEGT come from the germline V gene. CDR3 length: 15 amino acids. The CDR3 here is CASSEKATGANVLTF. Written as DNA, the CDR3 is TGTGCCAGCAGTGAGAAGGCAACTGGGGCCAACGTCCTGACTTTC.

The V call is TRBV3-1 (or the pseudogene TRBV3-2), the J call TRBJ2-2; possible D gene TRBD1, 5 bases. The CDR3 length is 14 residues. The V gene's germline CDR1 is LGHDT and CDR2 YNNKEL (reference sequence). Trimming took off 7 bases at V and 4 bases at J, with 13 bases between the two ends. DNA of the CDR3: TGTGCCAGCACTCAGGGTTGGGGCACCGGGGAGCTGTTTTTT. As protein: CASTQGWGTGELFF.

V and J are TRBV11-3 and TRBJ1-2; unclear D gene. Germline assignment: CDR1 SGHNT and CDR2 YENEEA. The CDR3 is made up of 12 amino acids. Trimming took off 1 base at V and 8 bases at J, with 8 bases between the two ends. The CDR3 sequence: CASSLGPRGYTF. CDR3 in DNA: TGTGCCAGCAGCTTAGGACCTAGGGGCTACACCTTC. The full variable domain, with the rest looked up from reference TRBV11-3 and TRBJ1-2, is EAGVVQSPRYKIIEKKQPVAFWCNPISGHNTLYWYLQNLGQGPELLIRYENEEAVDDSQLPKDRFSAERLKGVDSTLKIQPAELGDSAVYLCASSLGPRGYTFGSGTRLTVV.

This clone showed up just once. The chain carries TRBV29-1 and TRBJ2-7; TRBD2 aligns across 7 bases. The V gene end was trimmed by 7 bases and the J gene end by 6 bases; junction bases not matched to a gene: 3. The CDR3 is made up of 10 amino acids. Germline V gene lookup returns CDR1 SQVTM and CDR2 ANQGSEA. The CDR3 sequence: CSAREGEQYF. DNA for the CDR3: TGCAGCGCGAGGGAGGGCGAGCAGTACTTC.

The chain combines TRBV2 with TRBJ1-4, with 7 bases that match TRBD1. The V and J ends lost 3 bases and 2 bases, in that order; junction bases with no gene match: 3. The length of the CDR3 is 15 residues. The germline CDR1 and CDR2 sequences are SNHLY and FYNNEI. The CDR3 protein is CASSDLTGTNEKLFF. CDR3 DNA sequence: TGTGCCAGCAGTGATTTGACAGGGACTAATGAAAAACTGTTTTTT.

This chain uses TRBV5-6 with TRBJ1-6; 8 nucleotides line up with TRBD1. The V gene end was trimmed by 4 bases and the J gene end by 1 base; junction bases not matched to a gene: 10. This CDR3 has 18 amino acids. Germline lookup yields CDR1 SGHDT and CDR2 YYEEEE. The CDR3 region is CASSIGQGGGSYNSPLHF. In DNA, the CDR3 is TGTGCCAGCAGCATAGGACAGGGAGGCGGATCCTATAATTCACCCCTCCACTTT. The whole variable domain, filled in from reference TRBV5-6 and TRBJ1-6, reads DAGVTQSPTHLIKTRGQQVTLRCSPKSGHDTVSWYQQALGQGPQFIFQYYEEEERQRGNFPDRFSGHQFPNYSSELNVNALLLGDSALYLCASSIGQGGGSYNSPLHFGNGTRLTVT.

The rearrangement joins TRBV7-2 to TRBJ1-2, with TRBD1 matching 7 bases. The junction had 6 bases not matched to a gene; V was cut back by 3 bases and J by 8 bases. Germline CDR1 and CDR2: SGHTA and FQGNSA. The CDR3 covers 13 residues. CDR3 amino acids: CASSFSGGSGYTF. CDR3 DNA: TGTGCCAGCAGCTTTTCAGGGGGATCGGGCTACACCTTC.

This clone was counted a single time. The chain is built from TRBV19 and TRBJ2-1, with 9 positions matching TRBD2. J lost 2 bases, V lost 0 bases, and 2 bases had no gene match. Germline CDR1 is LNHDA and CDR2 is SQIVND (reference sequence). This CDR3 region has 16 residues. The CDR3 loop reads CASSIDSGGAYNEQFF. DNA of the CDR3: TGTGCCAGTAGTATAGATAGCGGGGGCGCCTACAATGAGCAGTTCTTC.

The V gene is TRBV28, the J gene TRBJ1-2, with D tentatively TRBD1 (5 bases). Germline values: CDR1 MDHEN, CDR2 SYDVKM. The V and J ends lost 6 bases and 5 bases respectively, with 16 bases between them. The CDR3 sequence is 14 residues long. DNA for the CDR3: TGTGCCAGCAGATACGGGACGGAGCCTTATGGCTACACCTTC. Translating gives CASRYGTEPYGYTF.

This chain links TRBV20-1 with TRBJ1-2; D gene uncertain. The CDR3 extends over 11 amino acids. From germline, CDR1 is DFQATT and CDR2 SNEGSKA (reference sequence). Trimming left V 5 bases short and J 8 bases short, with 12 bases between. The CDR3 here is CSALGRRGYTF. Written as DNA, the CDR3 is TGCAGTGCTCTCGGGAGAAGAGGCTACACCTTC.

This clone is categorized as medium-sized. The chain carries TRBV5-1 and TRBJ1-1, with 12 bases lining up with TRBD1. CDR1 and CDR2 (germline): SGHRS, YFSETQ. V dropped 1 base and J dropped 0; count of bases not matched to a gene: 7. CDR3 length: 18 amino acids. DNA of the CDR3: TGCGCCAGCAGCTTGTTTCCCGGGACAGGGGGCATGAACACTGAAGCTTTCTTT. Residues: CASSLFPGTGGMNTEAFF.

The V and J genes are TRBV28 and TRBJ2-2; D gene ambiguous. This CDR3 is built from 13 residues. The V gene's germline CDR1 is MDHEN and CDR2 SYDVKM. Deletions cut 9 bases from V and 3 bases from J, with 11 bases between. The CDR3 coding sequence is TGTGCCAGTGACCGATCCGACACCGGGGAGCTGTTTTTT. Translation gives CASDRSDTGELFF.

This chain links TRBV7-9 with TRBJ1-1; unclear D gene. V was shortened by 3 bases and J by 8 bases, with 4 bases between the two germline ends. This CDR3 has 10 residues. Per germline, CDR1 SEHNR and CDR2 FQNEAQ (reference sequence). Written as DNA, the CDR3 is TGTGCCAGCAGCTTGACCGAAGCTTTCTTT. Translation: CASSLTEAFF. Drawing the rest from reference TRBV7-9 and TRBJ1-1, the complete variable domain is DTGVSQNPRHKITKRGQNVTFRCDPISEHNRLYWYRQTLGQGPEFLTYFQNEAQLEKSRLLSDRFSAERPKGSFSTLEIQRTEQGDSAMYLCASSLTEAFFGQGTRLTVV.

This clone appeared a single time. The chain uses TRBV5-1 and TRBJ2-1; D is perhaps TRBD1 (6 bases). Looked up from germline, CDR1 is SGHRS and CDR2 is YFSETQ. The CDR3 has 15 amino acids. Trimming cost V 5 bases and J 2 bases, with 14 bases left between them. The chain's CDR3 is CASRRAGDAYNEQFF. The CDR3 DNA follows: TGCGCCAGCAGGAGGGCAGGGGACGCCTACAATGAGCAGTTCTTC.

This clone was picked up a small number of times. V and J are TRBV6-5 and TRBJ1-1; D unresolved. CDR1 MNHEY and CDR2 SVGAGI come from the germline V gene. The CDR3 has 13 amino acids. Deletions cut 6 bases from V and 1 base from J, with 9 bases between. CDR3 loop: CASSLGPNTEAFF. In DNA, the CDR3 is TGTGCCAGCAGCCTTGGCCCGAACACTGAAGCTTTCTTT.

The chain joins TRBV7-2 to TRBJ1-6, with D uncertain. The germline V gene encodes CDR1 SGHTA and CDR2 FQGNSA. V was trimmed by 5 bases and J by 0 bases, leaving 5 bases between them. This CDR3 spans 14 amino acids. The CDR3: CASSPPSYNSPLHF. The CDR3 DNA reads as TGTGCCAGCAGCCCCCCCTCCTATAATTCACCCCTCCACTTT.

The rearrangement joins TRBV7-2 to TRBJ2-2; weak D call: TRBD1 (6 bases). Trimming cost V 5 bases and J 6 bases, with 10 bases left between them. There are 13 residues in the CDR3. Germline V CDR1 and CDR2: SGHTA, FQGNSA. The CDR3 loop is CASSPRQAGELFF. CDR3 sequence (DNA): TGTGCCAGCAGCCCGAGACAGGCCGGGGAGCTGTTTTTT. Drawing the rest from reference TRBV7-2 and TRBJ2-2, the complete variable domain is GAGVSQSPSNKVTEKGKDVELRCDPISGHTALYWYRQSLGQGLEFLIYFQGNSAPDKSGLPSDRFSAERTGGSVSTLTIQRTQQEDSAVYLCASSPRQAGELFFGEGSRLTVL.

In the case of this clone: Germline and junction disagree at one end, which may indicate a read error. The chain carries TRBV6-6 and TRBJ2-5, with D tentatively TRBD2 (5 bases). This CDR3 is built from 14 residues. Per germline, CDR1 MNHNY and CDR2 SVGAGI (reference sequence). Here the CDR3 DNA reads TGTGCCAGCCACCGAGGCGGGCCCCAAAAGACCCAGTACTTC. Translation gives CASHRGGPQKTQYF.

This clone was picked up a small number of times. The CDR3 DNA is TGTGCCAGCAGCTCGGGGGCCACGGGCACGCAGTATTTT. Its protein product is CASSSGATGTQYF. The rearrangement joins TRBV7-2 to TRBJ2-3, with D perhaps being TRBD1 or TRBD2 (6 bases each). The CDR3 loop spans 13 amino acids. Germline assignment: CDR1 SGHTA and CDR2 FQGNSA. V lost 4 bases to trimming and J lost 9 bases, with 14 bases between them.

The rearrangement joins TRBV6-5 to TRBJ2-5; TRBD2 aligns across 10 bases. Germline CDR1 and CDR2: MNHEY and SVGAGI. With 5 bases clipped from V and 4 bases from J, the junction kept 4 bases outside the gene matches. This CDR3 is built from 14 residues. This chain's CDR3 is CASSPRTSGETQYF. CDR3 sequence (DNA): TGTGCCAGCAGTCCAAGGACTAGCGGAGAGACCCAGTACTTC.